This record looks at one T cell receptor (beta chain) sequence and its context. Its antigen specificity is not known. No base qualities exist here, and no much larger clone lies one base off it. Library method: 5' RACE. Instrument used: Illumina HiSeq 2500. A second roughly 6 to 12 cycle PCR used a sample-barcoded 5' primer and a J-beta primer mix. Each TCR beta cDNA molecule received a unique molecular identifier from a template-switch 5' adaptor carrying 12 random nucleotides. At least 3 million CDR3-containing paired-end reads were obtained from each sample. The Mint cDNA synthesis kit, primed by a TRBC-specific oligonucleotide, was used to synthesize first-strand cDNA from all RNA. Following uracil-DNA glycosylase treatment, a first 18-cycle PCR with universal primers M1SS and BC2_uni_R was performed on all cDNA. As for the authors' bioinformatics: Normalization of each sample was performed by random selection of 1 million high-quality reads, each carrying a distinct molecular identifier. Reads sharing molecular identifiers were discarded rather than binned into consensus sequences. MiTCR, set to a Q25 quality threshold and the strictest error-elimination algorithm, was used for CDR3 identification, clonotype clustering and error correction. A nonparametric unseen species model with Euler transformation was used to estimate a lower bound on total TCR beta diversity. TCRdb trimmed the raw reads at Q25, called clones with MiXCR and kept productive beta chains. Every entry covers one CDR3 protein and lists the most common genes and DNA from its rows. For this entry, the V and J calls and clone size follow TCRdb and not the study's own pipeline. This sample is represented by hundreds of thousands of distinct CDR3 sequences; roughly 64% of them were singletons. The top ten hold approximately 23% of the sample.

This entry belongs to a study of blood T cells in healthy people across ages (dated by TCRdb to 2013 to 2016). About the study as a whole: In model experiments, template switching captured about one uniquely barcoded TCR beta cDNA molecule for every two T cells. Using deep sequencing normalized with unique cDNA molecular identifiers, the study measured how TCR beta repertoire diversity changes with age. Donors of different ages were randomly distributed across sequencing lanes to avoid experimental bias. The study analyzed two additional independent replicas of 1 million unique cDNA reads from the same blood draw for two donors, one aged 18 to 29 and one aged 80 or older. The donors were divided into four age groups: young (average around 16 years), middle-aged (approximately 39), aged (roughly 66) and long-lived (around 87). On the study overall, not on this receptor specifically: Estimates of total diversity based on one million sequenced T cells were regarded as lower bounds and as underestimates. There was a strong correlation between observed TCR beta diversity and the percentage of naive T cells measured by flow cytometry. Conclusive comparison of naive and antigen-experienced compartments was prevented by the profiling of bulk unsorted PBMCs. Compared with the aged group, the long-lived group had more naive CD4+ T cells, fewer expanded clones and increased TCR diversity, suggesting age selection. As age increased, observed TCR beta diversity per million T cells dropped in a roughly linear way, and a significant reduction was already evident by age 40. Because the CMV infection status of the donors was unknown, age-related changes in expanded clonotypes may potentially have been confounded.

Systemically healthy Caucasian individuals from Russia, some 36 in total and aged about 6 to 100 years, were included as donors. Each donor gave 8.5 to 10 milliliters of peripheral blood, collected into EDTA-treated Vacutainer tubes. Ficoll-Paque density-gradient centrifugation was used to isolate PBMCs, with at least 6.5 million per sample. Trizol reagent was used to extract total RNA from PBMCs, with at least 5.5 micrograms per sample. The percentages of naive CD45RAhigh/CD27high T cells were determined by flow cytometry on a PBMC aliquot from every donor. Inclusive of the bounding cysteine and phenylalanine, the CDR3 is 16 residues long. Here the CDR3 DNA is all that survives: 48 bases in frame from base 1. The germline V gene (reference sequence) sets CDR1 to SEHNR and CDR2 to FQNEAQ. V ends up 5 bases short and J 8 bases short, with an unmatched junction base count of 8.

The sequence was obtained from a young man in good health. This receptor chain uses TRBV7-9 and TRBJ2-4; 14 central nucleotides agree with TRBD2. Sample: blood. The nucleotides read TGTGCCAGCAGCCCGGGGACTAGCGGGAGTAGGGACATTCAGTACTTC. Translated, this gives CASSPGTSGSRDIQYF.